This T cell receptor (beta chain) was found in a study of human T cells and chemical hapten exposure. This sample's time point: patch test 3, about 24 weeks after DPC sensitization. Treatment given: therapeutic diphenylcyclopropenone sensitization with weekly scalp DPC. TCRdb itself ran the RACE reads through MiXCR, one entry per CDR3 protein. The data show about 170,000 distinct CDR3 sequences, with about a quarter seen just once and 2.1% held by the top ten. CDR3 length: 17 amino acids. Trimming shortened V by 2 bases and J by 0 bases, and 16 bases separated the two germline ends. Germline CDR1 reads KGHSH; CDR2 reads LQKENI.

Specimen: whole blood, collected in connection with sensitization to the hapten diphenylcyclopropenone (DPC). V gene TRBV18 combines with J gene TRBJ1-2, with D maybe TRBD1 (6 bases). This TCR was recovered from a young woman with alopecia areata. Some clones in this sample may be carry-over from other donors' samples. CDR3 amino acids: CASSPSPGGGSNYGYTF. The CDR3 bases are TGTGCCAGCTCACCAAGTCCCGGGGGCGGCTCTAACTATGGCTACACCTTC.